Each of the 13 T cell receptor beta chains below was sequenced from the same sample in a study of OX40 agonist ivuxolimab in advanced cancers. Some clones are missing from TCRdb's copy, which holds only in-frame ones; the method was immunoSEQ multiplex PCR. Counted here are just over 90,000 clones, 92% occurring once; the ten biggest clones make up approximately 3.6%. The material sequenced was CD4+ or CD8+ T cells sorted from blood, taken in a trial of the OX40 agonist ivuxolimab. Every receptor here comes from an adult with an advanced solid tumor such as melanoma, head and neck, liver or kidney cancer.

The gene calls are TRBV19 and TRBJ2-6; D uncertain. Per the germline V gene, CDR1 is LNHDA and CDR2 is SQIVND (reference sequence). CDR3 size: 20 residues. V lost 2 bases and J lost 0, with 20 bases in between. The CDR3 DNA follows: TGTGCCAGTAGTATAAAAAGACCGAGGCAACTTCTCTCTGGGGCCAACGTCCTGACTTTC. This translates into CASSIKRPRQLLSGANVLTF.

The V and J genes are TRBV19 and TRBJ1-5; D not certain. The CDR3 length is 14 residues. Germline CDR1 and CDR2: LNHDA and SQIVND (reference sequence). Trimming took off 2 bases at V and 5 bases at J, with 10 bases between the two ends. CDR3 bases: TGTGCCAGTAGTATAAAGGCAGTCCATCAGCCCCAGCATTTT. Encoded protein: CASSIKAVHQPQHF.

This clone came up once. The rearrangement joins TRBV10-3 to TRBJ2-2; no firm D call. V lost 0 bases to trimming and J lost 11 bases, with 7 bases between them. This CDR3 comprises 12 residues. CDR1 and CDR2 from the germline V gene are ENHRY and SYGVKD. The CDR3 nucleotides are TGTGCCATCAGTGAGTCCACGTTAGAGCTGTTTTTT. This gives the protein CAISESTLELFF.

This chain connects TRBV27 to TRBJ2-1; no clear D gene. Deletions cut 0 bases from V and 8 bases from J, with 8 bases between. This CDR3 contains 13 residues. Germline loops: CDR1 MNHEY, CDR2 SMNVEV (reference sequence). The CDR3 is CASSLSIRDEQFF. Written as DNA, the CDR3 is TGTGCCAGCAGTTTATCGATAAGAGATGAGCAGTTCTTC.

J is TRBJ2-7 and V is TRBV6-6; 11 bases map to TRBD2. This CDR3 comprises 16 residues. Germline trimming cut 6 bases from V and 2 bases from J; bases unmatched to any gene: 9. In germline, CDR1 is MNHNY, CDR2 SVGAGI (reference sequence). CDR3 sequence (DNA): TGTGCCAGCAGCGAGCCCCTAGCGGGGGGTCCCTACGAGCAGTACTTC. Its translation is CASSEPLAGGPYEQYF.

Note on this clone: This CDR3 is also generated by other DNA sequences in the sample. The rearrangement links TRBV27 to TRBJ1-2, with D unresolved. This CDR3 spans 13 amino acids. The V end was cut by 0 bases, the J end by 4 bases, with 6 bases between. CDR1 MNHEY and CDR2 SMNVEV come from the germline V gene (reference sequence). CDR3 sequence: CASSLSGSYGYTF. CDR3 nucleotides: TGTGCCAGCAGTTTATCAGGGAGCTATGGCTACACCTTC.

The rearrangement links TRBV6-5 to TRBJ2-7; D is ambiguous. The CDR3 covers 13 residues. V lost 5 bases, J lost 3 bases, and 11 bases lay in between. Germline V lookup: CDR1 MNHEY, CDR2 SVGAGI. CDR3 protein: CASSANFFYEQYF. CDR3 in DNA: TGTGCCAGCAGTGCCAACTTTTTCTACGAGCAGTACTTC.

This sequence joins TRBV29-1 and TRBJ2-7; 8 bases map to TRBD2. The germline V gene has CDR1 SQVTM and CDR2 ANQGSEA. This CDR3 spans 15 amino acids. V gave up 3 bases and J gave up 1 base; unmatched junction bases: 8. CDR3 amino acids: CSVESAGGPSYEQYF. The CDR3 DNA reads TGCAGCGTTGAGTCTGCGGGAGGCCCTTCCTACGAGCAGTACTTC.

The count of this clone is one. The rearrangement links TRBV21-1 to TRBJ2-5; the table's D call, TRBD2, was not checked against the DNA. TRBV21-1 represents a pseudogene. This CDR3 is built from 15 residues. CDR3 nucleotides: TGTGCCAGCAGCAAACCTCTACTAGCGGAAGAGACCCAGTACTTC. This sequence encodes CASSKPLLAEETQYF.

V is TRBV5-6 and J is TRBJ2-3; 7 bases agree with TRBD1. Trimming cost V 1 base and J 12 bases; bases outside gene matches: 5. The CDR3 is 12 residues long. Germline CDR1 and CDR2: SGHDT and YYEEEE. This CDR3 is CASSLSGTVQYF. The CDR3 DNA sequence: TGTGCCAGCAGCTTGTCGGGGACAGTTCAGTATTTT. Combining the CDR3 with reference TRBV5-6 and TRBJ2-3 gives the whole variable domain DAGVTQSPTHLIKTRGQQVTLRCSPKSGHDTVSWYQQALGQGPQFIFQYYEEEERQRGNFPDRFSGHQFPNYSSELNVNALLLGDSALYLCASSLSGTVQYFGPGTRLTVL.

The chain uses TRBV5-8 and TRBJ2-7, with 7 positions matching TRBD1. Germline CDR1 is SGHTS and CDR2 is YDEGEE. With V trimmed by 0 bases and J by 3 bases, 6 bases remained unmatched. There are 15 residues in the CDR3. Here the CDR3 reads CASSLGQGSYYEQYF. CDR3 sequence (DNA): TGTGCCAGCAGCTTGGGACAGGGTTCCTACTACGAGCAGTACTTC.

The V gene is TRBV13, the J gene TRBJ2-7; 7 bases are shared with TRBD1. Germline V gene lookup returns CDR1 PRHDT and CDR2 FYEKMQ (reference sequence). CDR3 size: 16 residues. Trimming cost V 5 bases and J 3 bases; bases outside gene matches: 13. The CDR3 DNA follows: TGTGCCAGCAGCGCACGGGACCAGGGGGTATTCTACGAGCAGTACTTC. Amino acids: CASSARDQGVFYEQYF.

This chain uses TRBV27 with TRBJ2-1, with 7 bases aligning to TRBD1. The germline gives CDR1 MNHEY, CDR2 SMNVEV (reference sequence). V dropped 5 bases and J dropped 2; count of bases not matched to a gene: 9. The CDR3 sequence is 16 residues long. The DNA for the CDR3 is TGTGCCAGCAGTCCCCCACCGAGGGGGCCCTACAATGAGCAGTTCTTC. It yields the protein CASSPPPRGPYNEQFF.